These 26 T cell receptor beta chains came from one sample sequenced in a study of identical twins. Using its own MiXCR run on the 5' RACE reads, TCRdb lists one record per CDR3 protein. The sample includes about 700,000 distinct CDR3 sequences, roughly 6% of them seen just once. Sample: naive T cells sorted from blood. The receptor source for this set is a man aged 18 to 30 in good health.

J is TRBJ2-2 and V is TRBV4-3, with D hard to call. Germline CDR1 is LGHNA and CDR2 is YSLEER. The V gene lost 0 bases and the J gene lost 2 bases, with 7 bases spanning the gap. The CDR3 consists of 15 residues. The CDR3 reads CASSQDLGNTGELFF. DNA for the CDR3: TGCGCCAGCAGCCAAGATCTTGGAAACACCGGGGAGCTGTTTTTT.

This clonotype came up a few times. This chain uses TRBV12-3 or TRBV12-4 with TRBJ1-2; D gene uncertain. The CDR3 is 14 residues long. The V end was cut by 10 bases, the J end by 7 bases, with 22 bases between. The CDR3 coding sequence is TGTGCCATACCAAGGGAGTCTTTGATGGGTGGCTACACCTTC. Its translation is CAIPRESLMGGYTF.

This clonotype appeared a few times. The chain is built from TRBV5-5 and TRBJ2-7, with TRBD1 identical over 8 bases. The CDR3 loop spans 13 amino acids. V was pared by 2 bases and J by 6 bases, with 4 bases of the junction left unmatched. CDR1 is SGHKS and CDR2 is YYEKEE in the germline V gene (reference sequence). The CDR3 loop is CASSLTRGLEQYF. In nucleotides, the CDR3 is TGTGCCAGCAGCTTAACCAGGGGGCTCGAGCAGTACTTC.

This clonotype was found a few times. This sequence joins TRBV27 and TRBJ2-7; 7 bases fit TRBD1. V was clipped by 10 bases and J by 2 bases; unmatched bases: 8. Germline CDR1 reads MNHEY; CDR2 reads SMNVEV (reference sequence). There are 13 residues in the CDR3. The DNA of the CDR3 is TGTGCCACCCGGACAGGTGATACCTACGAGCAGTACTTC. This codes for CATRTGDTYEQYF.

There are many counts of this clonotype. The chain links TRBV7-3 to TRBJ2-1; 7 bases line up with TRBD2. There are 15 residues in the CDR3. Unmatched junction bases numbered 8, after V lost 5 bases and J lost 4 bases. Germline-derived CDR1 and CDR2 are SGHTA and FQGTGA. This chain's CDR3 is CASSPTRTSYNEQFF. The CDR3 region has the DNA TGTGCCAGCAGCCCAACCCGGACTAGTTACAATGAGCAGTTCTTC. Full variable domain (remainder filled in from reference TRBV7-3 and TRBJ2-1): GAGVSQTPSNKVTEKGKYVELRCDPISGHTALYWYRQSLGQGPEFLIYFQGTGAADDSGLPNDRFFAVRPEGSVSTLKIQRTERGDSAVYLCASSPTRTSYNEQFFGPGTRLTVL.

The rearrangement uses TRBV15 and TRBJ2-7, with D hard to call. CDR3 length: 14 amino acids. Germline lookup yields CDR1 LNHNV and CDR2 YYDKDF (reference sequence). The V gene lost 1 base and the J gene lost 6 bases, with 13 bases spanning the gap. The chain's CDR3 is CATSRGTRFLEQYV. Written as DNA, the CDR3 is TGTGCCACCAGCAGAGGGACGCGGTTTCTCGAGCAGTACGTC.

This clonotype was found many times. V gene TRBV15 combines with J gene TRBJ2-1; the match to TRBD2 covers 7 bases. V lost 8 bases, J lost 2 bases, and 15 bases stayed unmatched. Germline V gives CDR1 LNHNV, CDR2 YYDKDF (reference sequence). This CDR3 region has 17 residues. DNA for the CDR3: TGTGCCACCCACAGATTAGCGGGCGACCCCACCTACAATGAGCAGTTCTTC. It specifies CATHRLAGDPTYNEQFF.

This clonotype has ten or more counts. V gene TRBV11-2 combines with J gene TRBJ2-5; 8 nucleotides match TRBD2. The CDR3 has 15 residues. After removal of 5 bases from V and 4 bases from J, the junction contained 9 bases not matched to a gene. CDR1 is SGHAT, CDR2 FQNNGV, per germline. CDR3 nucleotides: TGTGCCAGCAGCCTCGGGAGGGGTAGGGGAGAGACCCAGTACTTC. The encoded protein is CASSLGRGRGETQYF.

A few counts support this clonotype. V is TRBV28 and J is TRBJ2-7; tentative D call: TRBD1 (6 bases). The germline gives CDR1 MDHEN, CDR2 SYDVKM. The CDR3 totals 16 residues. V lost 4 bases and J lost 4, with 20 bases in between. The CDR3 sequence is CASSSPLQGILYEQYF. In DNA, the CDR3 is TGTGCCAGCAGTTCACCCCTACAGGGTATTTTGTACGAGCAGTACTTC.

Points on this clonotype: The CDR3 does not end in the conserved phenylalanine or tryptophan, so this is likely a read error. The chain couples TRBV7-9 to TRBJ1-1, with TRBD1 identical over 9 bases. Germline trimming cut 5 bases from V and 1 base from J; bases unmatched to any gene: 8. The CDR3 sequence is 16 residues long. CDR1 is SEHNR, CDR2 FQNEAQ, per germline (reference sequence). In DNA form, the CDR3 reads TGTGCCAGCAGCCTAGATCCGGGACAGGGGAACACTGAAGCTTTCTGT. Residues: CASSLDPGQGNTEAFC.

This clonotype occurred a few times. This chain uses TRBV11-3 with TRBJ2-6, with D tentatively TRBD1 or TRBD2 (6 bases each). Germline V gene lookup returns CDR1 SGHNT and CDR2 YENEEA. The V gene lost 1 base and the J gene lost 2 bases, with 9 bases spanning the gap. The CDR3 length is 16 residues. CDR3 coding DNA: TGTGCCAGCAGCTTAGTAGGGGGGCCTGGGGCCAACGTCCTGACTTTC. It specifies CASSLVGGPGANVLTF.

This clonotype was seen more than once but under ten times. The rearrangement links TRBV7-6 to TRBJ1-5; D gene ambiguous. Per germline, CDR1 SGHVS and CDR2 FNYEAQ. The V end was cut by 1 base, the J end by 7 bases, with 11 bases between. This CDR3 has 14 residues. The CDR3 reads CASSLGWASQPQHF. CDR3 nucleotides: TGTGCCAGCAGCTTAGGCTGGGCTTCACAGCCCCAGCATTTT.

This clonotype appeared many times. V and J are TRBV20-1 and TRBJ2-3; 15 bases map to TRBD2. J lost 6 bases, V lost 0 bases, and 7 bases had no gene match. The CDR3 loop spans 17 amino acids. Germline V CDR1 and CDR2: DFQATT, SNEGSKA (reference sequence). DNA of the CDR3: TGCAGTGCTAGAGACCCGGGACTAGCGGGAGGTGGCGATACGCAGTATTTT. Amino acids: CSARDPGLAGGGDTQYF.

This clonotype was counted at least ten times. The chain carries TRBV5-6 and TRBJ2-7, with D perhaps TRBD1 (5 bases). This CDR3 is 14 amino acids long. Germline values: CDR1 SGHDT, CDR2 YYEEEE. V was shortened by 0 bases and J by 0 bases, with 7 bases between the two germline ends. CDR3 amino acids: CASSLGQFSYEQYV. The DNA for the CDR3 is TGTGCCAGCAGCTTGGGACAGTTCTCCTACGAGCAGTACGTC.

This chain links TRBV4-2 with TRBJ2-3; 7 positions agree with TRBD2. The CDR3 length is 15 residues. Trimming cost V 0 bases and J 10 bases; bases outside gene matches: 10. Germline V CDR1 and CDR2: LGHNA, YNFKEQ. The CDR3 sequence: CASSQDMRREVPQYF. DNA of the CDR3: TGTGCCAGCAGCCAAGATATGCGTCGGGAGGTCCCGCAGTATTTT.

The chain couples TRBV25-1 to TRBJ2-1, with D possibly TRBD2 on 5 matching bases. V was trimmed by 4 bases and J by 4 bases, leaving 8 bases between them. This CDR3 has 13 residues. Germline values: CDR1 MGHDK, CDR2 SYGVNS. CDR3 protein: CASSVRGYNEQFF. CDR3 coding DNA: TGTGCCAGCAGTGTACGGGGATACAATGAGCAGTTCTTC.

This clonotype was seen repeatedly, ten times or more. The V gene is TRBV20-1, the J gene TRBJ2-3, with 9 nucleotides matching TRBD2. Losses at the gene ends were 2 bases for V and 0 bases for J; bases not matched to a gene: 6. Germline V gene lookup returns CDR1 DFQATT and CDR2 SNEGSKA (reference sequence). CDR3 length: 16 residues. The CDR3 sequence: CSARPSGAASTDTQYF. CDR3 coding DNA: TGCAGTGCTAGACCTAGCGGGGCCGCTAGCACAGATACGCAGTATTTT.

This clonotype was counted many times. The rearrangement joins TRBV15 to TRBJ2-1; TRBD1 aligns across 8 bases. The CDR3 spans 13 residues. With V trimmed by 5 bases and J by 8 bases, 5 bases remained unmatched. Germline CDR1 is LNHNV and CDR2 is YYDKDF (reference sequence). CDR3 sequence (DNA): TGTGCCACCAGCCAGGACAGGGACGATGAGCAGTTCTTC. Protein product: CATSQDRDDEQFF.

This clonotype was seen a handful of times. V gene TRBV5-1 combines with J gene TRBJ2-2, with 7 bases identical to TRBD2. V shed 4 bases and J 4 bases; nucleotides not matched to a gene: 13. Germline values: CDR1 SGHRS, CDR2 YFSETQ. The CDR3 extends over 17 amino acids. The CDR3, as DNA: TGCGCCAGCAGCAGACGCCCTGCGGGAGTTGGCACCGGGGAGCTGTTTTTT. Translated, it gives CASSRRPAGVGTGELFF. Full variable domain (remainder filled in from reference TRBV5-1 and TRBJ2-2): KAGVTQTPRYLIKTRGQQVTLSCSPISGHRSVSWYQQTPGQGLQFLFEYFSETQRNKGNFPGRFSGRQFSNSRSEMNVSTLELGDSALYLCASSRRPAGVGTGELFFGEGSRLTVL.

This clonotype was observed many times. The chain uses TRBV12-3 or TRBV12-4 and TRBJ1-5, with D possibly being TRBD1 (6 bases). Trimming cost V 5 bases and J 6 bases, with 14 bases left between them. This CDR3 is 14 amino acids long. The CDR3 loop is CASSQQGRGQPQHF. For the CDR3, the DNA is TGTGCCAGCAGTCAACAGGGTCGAGGTCAGCCCCAGCATTTT.

This clonotype was counted many times. The chain is built from TRBV5-1 and TRBJ2-5; D gene ambiguous. V was pared by 4 bases and J by 2 bases, with 15 bases between. In germline, CDR1 is SGHRS, CDR2 YFSETQ. This CDR3 has 15 amino acids. The CDR3 DNA reads TGCGCCAGCAGCCAGCAGCTAGAACTACAAGAGACCCAGTACTTC. It translates to CASSQQLELQETQYF.

Many counts were recorded for this clonotype. The chain recombines TRBV27 with TRBJ2-7; a possible D gene is TRBD2 (5 bases). V was pared by 8 bases and J by 3 bases, with 8 bases between. Germline values: CDR1 MNHEY, CDR2 SMNVEV (reference sequence). The CDR3 loop spans 11 amino acids. The CDR3 loop is CASPSYYEQYF. For the CDR3, the DNA is TGTGCCAGCCCTAGCTACTACGAGCAGTACTTC.

This clonotype was seen at least ten times. The chain uses TRBV12-3 or TRBV12-4 and TRBJ1-6, with 7 bases aligning to TRBD1. The CDR3 runs 14 residues. The J segment lost 9 bases and the V segment lost 5 bases, leaving 7 bases of the junction unmatched. The CDR3 loop is CASSPGTVGSPLHF. In DNA, the CDR3 is TGTGCCAGCAGTCCCGGGACAGTGGGTTCACCCCTCCACTTT.

This clonotype was counted only a few times. The CDR3 is CASSPAPRAGNTIYF. The CDR3 region has the DNA TGTGCCAGCAGCCCTGCGCCAAGGGCCGGAAACACCATATATTTT. The V gene is TRBV9, the J gene TRBJ1-3, with D unclear. In germline, CDR1 is SGDLS, CDR2 YYNGEE. The CDR3 extends over 15 amino acids. V dropped 4 bases and J dropped 4 bases, with 15 bases sitting between them.

This clonotype showed up many times. The genes are TRBV4-2 and TRBJ2-2; weak D call: TRBD2 (6 bases). The V gene's germline CDR1 is LGHNA and CDR2 YNFKEQ. The V end lost 11 bases, the J end lost 0 bases, and 13 bases lay between the germline ends. This CDR3 contains 14 residues. The CDR3 DNA is TGTGCCTCTGCGGGGCCAGCGAACACCGGGGAGCTGTTTTTT. Translated, it gives CASAGPANTGELFF.

At least ten counts were recorded for this clonotype. This chain joins TRBV12-3 or TRBV12-4 and TRBJ2-3; tentatively, D is TRBD2 (5 bases). V gave up 6 bases and J gave up 11 bases, with 15 bases separating them. CDR3 length: 12 amino acids. The CDR3 spells CASSLFRREQYF. CDR3 bases: TGTGCCAGCAGCCTCTTTAGACGGGAGCAGTATTTT.